One T cell receptor (beta chain) is described in this entry. Its cognate antigen is unknown. This sample is drawn from a study of shared clonotypes between healthy human individuals. Naive CD8 cells comprised CD45RO-negative, CCR7-positively selected cells, excluding terminally differentiated effector memory CD45RA+ cells. General study results and limits: What rarefaction showed was incomplete sorted-subset sequencing despite large depth. In a few donors, around 5% of naive CD4 clonotypes appeared in common. Memory subsets generally showed lower estimated richness than naive subsets.

The V gene end was trimmed by 1 base and the J gene end by 4 bases; junction bases not matched to a gene: 10. CDR1 MGHRA and CDR2 YSYEKL come from the germline V gene. CDR3 length: 17 residues. Authors' data handling: With immunoSEQ giving junction-only sequences and no quality scores, filtering differed. TCRdb's table, derived via immunoSEQ multiplex PCR, lists solely in-frame clones and lacks some. That table furnishes V, J and clone size, whereas the DNA furnished D and trimming. The repertoire holds about 2.1 million clones, with about 92% as singletons. The source of this sequence is a man between 18 and 35 years old in good health. Some clones in this sample may be carry-over from other donors' samples. This sequence joins TRBV4-1 and TRBJ1-2; TRBD1 matches 9 bases. The sequencing sample was made of naive CD8+ T cells from PBMCs. CDR3 loop: CASSQVTSGQGPYGYTF. CDR3 nucleotide sequence: TGCGCCAGCAGCCAAGTTACCTCGGGACAGGGACCCTATGGCTACACCTTC.